The subject of this entry is one TCR beta chain. Participants' own reports of clinical history determined their cohort assignment. The data stem from a study of blood T cell repertoires in COVID-19. Overall study: PBMCs, B-cell-depleted T cells, or T cells provided the cDNA or gDNA that made up the material.

TCRdb's copy holds only in-frame clones and misses some; the assay was immunoSEQ multiplex PCR. The repertoire holds some 420,000 clones, with around 89% as singletons. V lost 6 bases to trimming and J lost 5 bases, with 8 bases between them. CDR1 and CDR2 from the germline V gene are LGHDT and YNNKEL (reference sequence). This CDR3 has 11 residues. This clonotype was obtained from a man aged 25-45 years who had recovered from COVID-19. This chain links TRBV3-1 (or the pseudogene TRBV3-2) with TRBJ2-7; D gene uncertain. The sample comprised PBMCs or T cells enriched from blood (not recorded which). The CDR3 reads CASSREDEQYF. The CDR3 coding sequence is TGTGCCAGCAGTCGAGAGGACGAGCAGTACTTC.